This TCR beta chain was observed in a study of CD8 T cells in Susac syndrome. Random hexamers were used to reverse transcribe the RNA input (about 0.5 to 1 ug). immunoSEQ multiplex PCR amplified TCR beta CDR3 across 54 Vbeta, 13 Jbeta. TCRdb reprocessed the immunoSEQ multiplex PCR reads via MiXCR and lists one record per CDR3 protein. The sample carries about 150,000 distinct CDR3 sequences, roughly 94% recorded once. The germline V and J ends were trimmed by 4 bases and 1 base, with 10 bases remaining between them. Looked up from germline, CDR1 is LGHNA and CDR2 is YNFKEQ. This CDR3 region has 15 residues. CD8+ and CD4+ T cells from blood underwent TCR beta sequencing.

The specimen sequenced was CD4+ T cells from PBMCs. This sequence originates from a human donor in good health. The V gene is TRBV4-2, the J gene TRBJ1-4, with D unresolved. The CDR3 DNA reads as TGTGCCAGCAGCCCCGAGTGGCGAACTAATGAAAAACTGTTTTTT. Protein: CASSPEWRTNEKLFF.